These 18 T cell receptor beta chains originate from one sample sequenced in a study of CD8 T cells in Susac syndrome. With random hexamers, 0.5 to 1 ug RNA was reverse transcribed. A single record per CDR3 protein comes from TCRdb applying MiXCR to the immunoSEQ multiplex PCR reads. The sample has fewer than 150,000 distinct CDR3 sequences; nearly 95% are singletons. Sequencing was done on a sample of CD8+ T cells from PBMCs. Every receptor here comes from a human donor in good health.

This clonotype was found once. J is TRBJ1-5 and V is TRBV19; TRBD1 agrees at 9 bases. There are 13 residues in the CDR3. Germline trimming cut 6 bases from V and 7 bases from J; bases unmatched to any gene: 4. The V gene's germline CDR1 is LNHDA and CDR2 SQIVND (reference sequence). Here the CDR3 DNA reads TGTGCCAGTAGCCTGACAGGGGGGCAGCCCCAGCATTTT. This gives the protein CASSLTGGQPQHF.

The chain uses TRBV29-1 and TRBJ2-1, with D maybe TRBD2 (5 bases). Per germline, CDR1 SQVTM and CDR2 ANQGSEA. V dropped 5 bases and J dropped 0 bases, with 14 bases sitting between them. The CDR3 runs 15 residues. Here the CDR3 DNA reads TGCAGCGTTAGGGCCACGGGGAACTCCTACAATGAGCAGTTCTTC. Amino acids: CSVRATGNSYNEQFF.

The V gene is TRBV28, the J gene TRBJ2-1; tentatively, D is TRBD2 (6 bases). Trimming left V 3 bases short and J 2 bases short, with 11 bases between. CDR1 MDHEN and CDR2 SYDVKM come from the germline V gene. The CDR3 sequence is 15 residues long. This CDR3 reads CASSFRRGPYNEQFF. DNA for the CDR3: TGTGCCAGCAGTTTTCGGCGGGGCCCCTACAATGAGCAGTTCTTC.

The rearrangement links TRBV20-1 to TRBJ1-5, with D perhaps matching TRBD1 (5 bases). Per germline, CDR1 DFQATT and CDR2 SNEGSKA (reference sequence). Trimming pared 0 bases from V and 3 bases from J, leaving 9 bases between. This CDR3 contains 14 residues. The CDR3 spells CSAREGAINQPQHF. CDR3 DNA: TGCAGTGCTAGAGAAGGGGCGATCAATCAGCCCCAGCATTTT.

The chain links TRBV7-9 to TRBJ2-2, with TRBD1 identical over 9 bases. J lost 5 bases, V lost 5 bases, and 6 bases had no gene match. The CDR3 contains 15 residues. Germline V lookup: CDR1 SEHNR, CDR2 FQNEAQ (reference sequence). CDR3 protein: CASSSRDRVTGELFF. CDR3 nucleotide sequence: TGTGCCAGCAGCAGCCGGGACAGGGTGACCGGGGAGCTGTTTTTT. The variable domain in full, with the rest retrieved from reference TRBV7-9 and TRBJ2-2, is DTGVSQNPRHKITKRGQNVTFRCDPISEHNRLYWYRQTLGQGPEFLTYFQNEAQLEKSRLLSDRFSAERPKGSFSTLEIQRTEQGDSAMYLCASSSRDRVTGELFFGEGSRLTVL.

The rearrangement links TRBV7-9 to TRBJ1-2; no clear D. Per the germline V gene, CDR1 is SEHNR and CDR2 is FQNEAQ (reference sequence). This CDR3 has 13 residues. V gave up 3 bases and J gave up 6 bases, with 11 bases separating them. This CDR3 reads CASSFPRLDGYTF. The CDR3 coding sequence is TGTGCCAGCAGCTTCCCCCGTTTGGATGGCTACACCTTC.

The CDR3 spells CSVEGGANVLTF. CDR3 coding DNA: TGCAGCGTTGAAGGTGGGGCCAACGTCCTGACTTTC. The rearrangement uses TRBV29-1 and TRBJ2-6; no reliable D call. Trimming removed 1 base at V and 3 bases at J, with 1 base between. This CDR3 is 12 amino acids long. Germline V lookup: CDR1 SQVTM, CDR2 ANQGSEA.

As DNA, the CDR3 is TGTGCCAGTAGCCACGATCCCCCCGAGCAGTTCTTC. Protein sequence: CASSHDPPEQFF. This chain links TRBV19 with TRBJ2-1; D gene uncertain. The V end was cut by 6 bases, the J end by 10 bases, with 13 bases between. Germline CDR1 reads LNHDA; CDR2 reads SQIVND (reference sequence). The CDR3 contains 12 residues.

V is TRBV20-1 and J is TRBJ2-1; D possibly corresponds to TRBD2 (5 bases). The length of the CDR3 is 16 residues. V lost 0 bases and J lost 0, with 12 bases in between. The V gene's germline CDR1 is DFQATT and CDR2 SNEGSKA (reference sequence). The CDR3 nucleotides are TGCAGTGCTAGAGAACTAGTGCTCGGCTCCTACAATGAGCAGTTCTTC. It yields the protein CSARELVLGSYNEQFF.

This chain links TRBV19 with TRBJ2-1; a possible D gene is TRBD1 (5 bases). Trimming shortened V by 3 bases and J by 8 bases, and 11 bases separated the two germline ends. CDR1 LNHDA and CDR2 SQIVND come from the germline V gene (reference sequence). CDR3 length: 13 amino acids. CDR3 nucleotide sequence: TGTGCCAGTAGTATGACAGTATTAGATGAGCAGTTCTTC. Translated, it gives CASSMTVLDEQFF.

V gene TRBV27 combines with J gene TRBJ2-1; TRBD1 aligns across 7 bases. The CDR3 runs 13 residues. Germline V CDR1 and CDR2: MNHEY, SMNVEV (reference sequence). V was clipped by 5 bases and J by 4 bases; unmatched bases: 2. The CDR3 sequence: CASSQGQYNEQFF. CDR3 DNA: TGTGCCAGCAGTCAGGGACAGTACAATGAGCAGTTCTTC.

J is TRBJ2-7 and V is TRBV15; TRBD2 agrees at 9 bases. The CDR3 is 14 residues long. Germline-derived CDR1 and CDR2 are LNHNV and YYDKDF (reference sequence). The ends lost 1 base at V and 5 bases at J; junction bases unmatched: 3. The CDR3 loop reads CATSRVLAGNEQYF. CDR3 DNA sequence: TGTGCCACCAGCAGAGTACTAGCGGGTAACGAGCAGTACTTC.

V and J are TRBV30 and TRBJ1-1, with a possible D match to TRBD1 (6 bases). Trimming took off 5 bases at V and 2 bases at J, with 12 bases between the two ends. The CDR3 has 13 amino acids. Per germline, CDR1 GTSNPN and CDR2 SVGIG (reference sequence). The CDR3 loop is CAWARTANTEAFF. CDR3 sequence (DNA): TGTGCCTGGGCACGGACAGCCAACACTGAAGCTTTCTTT.

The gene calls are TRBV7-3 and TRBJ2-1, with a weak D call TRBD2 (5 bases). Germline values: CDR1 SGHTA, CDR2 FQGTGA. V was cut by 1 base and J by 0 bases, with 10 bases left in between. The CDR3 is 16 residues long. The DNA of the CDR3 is TGTGCCAGCAGCTTAATAAGCGGATACTCCTACAATGAGCAGTTCTTC. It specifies CASSLISGYSYNEQFF.

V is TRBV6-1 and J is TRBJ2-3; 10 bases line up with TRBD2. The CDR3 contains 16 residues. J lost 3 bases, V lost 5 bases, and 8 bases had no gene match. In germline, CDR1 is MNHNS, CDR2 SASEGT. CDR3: CASSQTSGLGTDTQYF. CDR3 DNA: TGTGCCAGCAGTCAGACTAGCGGGCTCGGGACAGATACGCAGTATTTT.

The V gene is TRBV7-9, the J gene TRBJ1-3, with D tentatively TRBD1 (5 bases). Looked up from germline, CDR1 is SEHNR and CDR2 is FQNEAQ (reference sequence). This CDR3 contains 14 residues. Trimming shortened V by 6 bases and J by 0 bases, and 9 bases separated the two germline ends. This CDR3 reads CASRSGNSGNTIYF. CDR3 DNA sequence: TGTGCCAGCAGATCAGGGAACTCTGGAAACACCATATATTTT.

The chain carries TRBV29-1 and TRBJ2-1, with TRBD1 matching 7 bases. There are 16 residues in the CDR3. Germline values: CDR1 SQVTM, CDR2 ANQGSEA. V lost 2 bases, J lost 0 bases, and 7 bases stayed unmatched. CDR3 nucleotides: TGCAGCGTTGAACACCCAGACAGGGTCTCCTACAATGAGCAGTTCTTC. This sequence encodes CSVEHPDRVSYNEQFF.

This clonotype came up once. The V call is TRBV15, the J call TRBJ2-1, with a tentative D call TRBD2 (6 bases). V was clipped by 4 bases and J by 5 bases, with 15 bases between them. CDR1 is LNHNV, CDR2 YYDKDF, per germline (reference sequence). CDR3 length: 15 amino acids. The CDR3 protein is CATSNRLVRNNEQFF. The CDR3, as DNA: TGTGCCACCAGCAACAGACTAGTCCGAAACAATGAGCAGTTCTTC.